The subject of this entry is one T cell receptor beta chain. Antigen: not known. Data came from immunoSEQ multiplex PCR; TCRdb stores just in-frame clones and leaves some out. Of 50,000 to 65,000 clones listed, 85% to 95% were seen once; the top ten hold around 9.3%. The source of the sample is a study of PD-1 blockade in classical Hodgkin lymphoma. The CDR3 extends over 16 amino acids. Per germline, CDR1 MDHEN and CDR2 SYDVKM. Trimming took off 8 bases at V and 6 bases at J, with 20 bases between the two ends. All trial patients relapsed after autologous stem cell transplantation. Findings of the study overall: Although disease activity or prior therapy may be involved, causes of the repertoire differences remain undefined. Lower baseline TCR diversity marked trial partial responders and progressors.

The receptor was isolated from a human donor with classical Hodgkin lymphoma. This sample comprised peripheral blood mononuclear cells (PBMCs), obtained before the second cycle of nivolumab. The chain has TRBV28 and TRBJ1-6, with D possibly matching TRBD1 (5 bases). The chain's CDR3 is CASPKPYGGSNSPLHF. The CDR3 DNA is TGTGCCAGCCCTAAGCCCTATGGGGGTTCTAATTCACCCCTCCACTTT.